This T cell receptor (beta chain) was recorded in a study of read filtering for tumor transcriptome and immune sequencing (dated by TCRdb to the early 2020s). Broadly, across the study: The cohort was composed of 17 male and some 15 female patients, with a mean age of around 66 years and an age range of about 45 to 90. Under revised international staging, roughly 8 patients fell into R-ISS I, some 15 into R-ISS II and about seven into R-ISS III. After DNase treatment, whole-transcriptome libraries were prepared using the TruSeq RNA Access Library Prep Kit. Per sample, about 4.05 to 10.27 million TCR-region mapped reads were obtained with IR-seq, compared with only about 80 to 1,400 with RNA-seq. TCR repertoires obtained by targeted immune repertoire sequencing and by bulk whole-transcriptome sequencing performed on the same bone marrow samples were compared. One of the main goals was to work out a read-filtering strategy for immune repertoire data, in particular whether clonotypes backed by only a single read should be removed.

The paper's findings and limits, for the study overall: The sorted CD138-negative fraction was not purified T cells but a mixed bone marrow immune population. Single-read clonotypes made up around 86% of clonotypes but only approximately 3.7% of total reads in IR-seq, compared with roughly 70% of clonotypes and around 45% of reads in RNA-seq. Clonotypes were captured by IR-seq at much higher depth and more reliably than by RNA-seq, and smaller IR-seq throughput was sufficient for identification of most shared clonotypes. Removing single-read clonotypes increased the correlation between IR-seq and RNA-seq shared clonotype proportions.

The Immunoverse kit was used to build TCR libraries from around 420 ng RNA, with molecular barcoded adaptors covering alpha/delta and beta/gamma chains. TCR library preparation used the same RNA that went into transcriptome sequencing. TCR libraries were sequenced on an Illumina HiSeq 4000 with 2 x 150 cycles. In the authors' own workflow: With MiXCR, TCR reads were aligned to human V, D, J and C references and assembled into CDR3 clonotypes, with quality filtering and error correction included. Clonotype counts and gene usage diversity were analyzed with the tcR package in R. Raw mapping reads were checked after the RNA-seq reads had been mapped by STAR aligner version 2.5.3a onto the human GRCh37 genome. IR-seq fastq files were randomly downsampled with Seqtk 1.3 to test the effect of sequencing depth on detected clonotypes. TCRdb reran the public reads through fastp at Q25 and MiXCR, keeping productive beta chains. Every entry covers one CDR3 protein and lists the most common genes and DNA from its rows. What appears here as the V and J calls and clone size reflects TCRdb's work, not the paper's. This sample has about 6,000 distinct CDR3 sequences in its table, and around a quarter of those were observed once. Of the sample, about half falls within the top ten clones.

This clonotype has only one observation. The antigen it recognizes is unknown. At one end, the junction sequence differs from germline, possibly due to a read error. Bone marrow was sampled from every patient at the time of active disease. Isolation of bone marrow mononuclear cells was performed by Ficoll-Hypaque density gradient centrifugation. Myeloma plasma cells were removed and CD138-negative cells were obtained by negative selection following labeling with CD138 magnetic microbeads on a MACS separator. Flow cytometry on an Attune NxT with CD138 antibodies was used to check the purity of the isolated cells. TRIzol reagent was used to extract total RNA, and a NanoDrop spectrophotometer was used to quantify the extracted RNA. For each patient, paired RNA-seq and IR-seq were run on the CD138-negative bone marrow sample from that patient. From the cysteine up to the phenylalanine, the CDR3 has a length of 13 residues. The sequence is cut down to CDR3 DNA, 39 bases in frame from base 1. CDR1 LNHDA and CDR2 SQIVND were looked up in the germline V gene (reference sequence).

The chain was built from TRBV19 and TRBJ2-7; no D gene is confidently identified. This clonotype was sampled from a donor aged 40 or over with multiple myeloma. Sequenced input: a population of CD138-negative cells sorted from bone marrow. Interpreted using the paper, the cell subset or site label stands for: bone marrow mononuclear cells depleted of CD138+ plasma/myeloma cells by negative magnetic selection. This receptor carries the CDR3 CASSIRSSCEQYF. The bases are TGTGCCAGCAGTATCCGATCATCATGCGAGCAGTACTTC. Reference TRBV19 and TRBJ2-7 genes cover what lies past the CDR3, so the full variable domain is DGGITQSPKYLFRKEGQNVTLSCEQNLNHDAMYWYRQDPGQGLRLIYYSQIVNDFQKGDIAEGYSVSREKKESFPLTVTSAQKNPTAFYLCASSIRSSCEQYFGPGTRLTVT.